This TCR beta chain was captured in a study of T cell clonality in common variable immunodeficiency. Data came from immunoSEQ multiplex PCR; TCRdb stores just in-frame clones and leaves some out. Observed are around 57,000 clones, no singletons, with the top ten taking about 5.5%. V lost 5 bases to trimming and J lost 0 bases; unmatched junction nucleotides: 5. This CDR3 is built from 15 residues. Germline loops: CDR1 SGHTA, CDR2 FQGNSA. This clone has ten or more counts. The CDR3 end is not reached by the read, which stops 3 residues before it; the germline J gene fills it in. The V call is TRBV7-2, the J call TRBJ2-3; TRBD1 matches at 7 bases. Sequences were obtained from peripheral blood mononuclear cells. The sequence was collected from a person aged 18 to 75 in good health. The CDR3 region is CASSPGDSSTDTQYF. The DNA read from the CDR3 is TGTGCCAGCAGCCCAGGGGACAGCAGCACAGATACG.